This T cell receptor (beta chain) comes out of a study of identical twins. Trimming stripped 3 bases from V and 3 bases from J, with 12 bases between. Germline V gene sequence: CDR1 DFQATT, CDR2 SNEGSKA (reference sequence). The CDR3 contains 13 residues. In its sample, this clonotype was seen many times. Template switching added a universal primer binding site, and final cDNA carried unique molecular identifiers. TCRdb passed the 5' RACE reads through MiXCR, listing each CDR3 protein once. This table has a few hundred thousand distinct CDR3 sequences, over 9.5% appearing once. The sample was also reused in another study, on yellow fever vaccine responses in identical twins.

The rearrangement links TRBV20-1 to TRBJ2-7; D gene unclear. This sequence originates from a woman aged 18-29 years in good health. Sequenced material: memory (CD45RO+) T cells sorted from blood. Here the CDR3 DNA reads TGCAGTGCTAGGAGATACGGCTTCTACGAGCAGTACTTC. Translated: CSARRYGFYEQYF.